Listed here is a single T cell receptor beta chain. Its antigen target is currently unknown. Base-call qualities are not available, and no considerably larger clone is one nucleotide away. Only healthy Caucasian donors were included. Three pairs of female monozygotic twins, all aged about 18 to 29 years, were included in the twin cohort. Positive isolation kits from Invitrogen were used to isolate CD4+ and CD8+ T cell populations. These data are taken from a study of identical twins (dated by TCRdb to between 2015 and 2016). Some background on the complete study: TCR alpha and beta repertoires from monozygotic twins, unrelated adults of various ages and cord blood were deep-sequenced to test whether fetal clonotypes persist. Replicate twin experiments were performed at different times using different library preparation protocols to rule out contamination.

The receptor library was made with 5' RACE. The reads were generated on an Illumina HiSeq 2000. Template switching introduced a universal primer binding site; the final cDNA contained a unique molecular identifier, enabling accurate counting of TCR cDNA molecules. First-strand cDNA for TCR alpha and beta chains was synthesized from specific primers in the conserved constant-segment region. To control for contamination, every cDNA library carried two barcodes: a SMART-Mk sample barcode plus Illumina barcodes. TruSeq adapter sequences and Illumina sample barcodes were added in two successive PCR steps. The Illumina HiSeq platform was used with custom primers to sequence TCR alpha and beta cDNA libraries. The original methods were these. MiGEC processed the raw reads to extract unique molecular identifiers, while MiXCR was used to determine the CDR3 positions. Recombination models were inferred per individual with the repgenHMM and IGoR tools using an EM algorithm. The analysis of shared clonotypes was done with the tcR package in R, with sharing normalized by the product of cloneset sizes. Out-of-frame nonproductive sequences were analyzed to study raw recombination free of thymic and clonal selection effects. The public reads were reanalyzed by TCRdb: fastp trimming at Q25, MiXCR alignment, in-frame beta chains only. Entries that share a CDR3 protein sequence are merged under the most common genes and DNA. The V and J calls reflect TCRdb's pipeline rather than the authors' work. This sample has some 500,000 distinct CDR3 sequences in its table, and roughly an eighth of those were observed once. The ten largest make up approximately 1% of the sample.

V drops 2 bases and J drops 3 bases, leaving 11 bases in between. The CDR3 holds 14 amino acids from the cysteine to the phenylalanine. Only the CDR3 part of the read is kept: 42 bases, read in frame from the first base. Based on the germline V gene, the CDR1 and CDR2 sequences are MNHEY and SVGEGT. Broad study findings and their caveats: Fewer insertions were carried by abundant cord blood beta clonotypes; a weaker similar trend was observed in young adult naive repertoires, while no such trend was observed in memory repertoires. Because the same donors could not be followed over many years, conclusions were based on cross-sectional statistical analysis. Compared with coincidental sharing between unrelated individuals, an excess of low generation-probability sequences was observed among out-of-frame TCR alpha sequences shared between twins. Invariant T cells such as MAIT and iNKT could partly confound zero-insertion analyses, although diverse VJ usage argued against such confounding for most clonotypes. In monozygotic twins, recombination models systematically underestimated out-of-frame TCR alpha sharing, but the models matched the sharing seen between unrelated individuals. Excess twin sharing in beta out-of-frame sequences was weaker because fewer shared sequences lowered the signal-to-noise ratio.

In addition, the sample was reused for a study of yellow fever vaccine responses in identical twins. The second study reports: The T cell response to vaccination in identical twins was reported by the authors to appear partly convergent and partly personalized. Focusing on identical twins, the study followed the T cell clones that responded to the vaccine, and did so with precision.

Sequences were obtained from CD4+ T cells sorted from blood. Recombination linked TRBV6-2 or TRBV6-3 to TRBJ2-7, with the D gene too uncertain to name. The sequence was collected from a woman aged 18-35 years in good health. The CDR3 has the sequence CASSYQREIYEQYF. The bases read TGTGCCAGCAGTTACCAACGCGAAATCTACGAGCAGTACTTC.